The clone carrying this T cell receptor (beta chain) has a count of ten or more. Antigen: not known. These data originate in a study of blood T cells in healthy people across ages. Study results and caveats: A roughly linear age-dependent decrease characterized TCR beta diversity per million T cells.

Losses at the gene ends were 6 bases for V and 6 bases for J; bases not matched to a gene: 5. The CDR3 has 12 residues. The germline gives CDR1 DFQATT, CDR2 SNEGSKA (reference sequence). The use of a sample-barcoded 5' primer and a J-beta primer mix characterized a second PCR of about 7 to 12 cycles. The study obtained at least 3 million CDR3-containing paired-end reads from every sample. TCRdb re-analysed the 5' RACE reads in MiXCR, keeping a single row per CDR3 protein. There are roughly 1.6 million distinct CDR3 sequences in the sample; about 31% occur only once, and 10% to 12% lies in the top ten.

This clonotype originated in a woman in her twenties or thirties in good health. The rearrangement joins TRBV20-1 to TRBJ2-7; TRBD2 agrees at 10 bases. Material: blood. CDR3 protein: CSASSGRLEQYF. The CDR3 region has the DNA TGCAGTGCGTCTAGCGGGAGACTCGAGCAGTACTTC.